This T cell receptor (beta chain) was identified during a study of cytomegalovirus exposure and HLA in healthy donors. Study context: A prior study identified 120 million or so unique TCR beta sequences from some 200 million T cells. Clustering assigned approximately 78% of the roughly 380 genotyped donors to the Caucasian-associated ancestry cluster.

Study results and limitations: Overall, around 160 TCR beta chains were annotated as cytomegalovirus-associated. CMV serostatus alone was available as immune exposure information.

PCR involved 60 Vbeta and 13 Jbeta primers. Clones were read by immunoSEQ multiplex PCR, and TCRdb kept only the in-frame ones, dropping some. Its table lists approximately 110,000 clones. With regard to this clone: Its target is not known.

CDR3 length equals 18 residues. V gave up 5 bases and J gave up 8 bases, with 27 bases separating them. The V gene's germline CDR1 is LNHDA and CDR2 SQIVND (reference sequence). This sequence joins TRBV19 and TRBJ1-4; possible D gene TRBD1, 5 bases. Sequences were obtained from PBMCs. The sequence came from a man aged 40-55 years in good health and CMV-seronegative. CDR3 amino acids: CASSPPVAGLLGREKLFF. The CDR3 DNA reads TGTGCCAGTAGTCCCCCAGTGGCGGGACTCCTCGGCAGGGAAAAACTGTTTTTT.